This T cell receptor (beta chain) came from a study of T-cell reconstitution after alpha-beta-depleted transplantation in children. Study findings and constraints: High day-60 TCRbeta diversity in some patients came from surviving recipient T cells and thymic progenitors. At around two months after transplant, the alpha-beta T cells were reportedly derived from several hundred expanded clones that came from non-depleted graft cells. Most T-cell counts and diversity one year after the transplant came from T cells that were newly produced.

At least ten counts were recorded for this clonotype. Its antigen remains unknown. Molecular barcoding with unique molecular identifiers was used for the TCRbeta library. In TCRdb, the PCR reads were re-called with MiXCR into one record per CDR3 protein. The table lists about 510,000 distinct CDR3 sequences, over 9.5% of them singletons. Germline V gives CDR1 SGDLS, CDR2 YYNGEE. The CDR3 has 14 residues. V trimming: 3 bases; J trimming: 6 bases; junction bases outside the gene matches: 4. This clonotype originated in a female patient aged 2-10 years who had a stem cell transplant for aplastic anemia, so the T cells may come from the graft donor. The V and J genes are TRBV9 and TRBJ2-3; 10 positions agree with TRBD2. Source: PBMCs, mostly from graft donor cells, taken 180 days after TCRalphabeta/CD19-depleted stem cell transplant. In DNA form, the CDR3 reads TGTGCCAGCAGCGCACTAGCGGGGTTTGATACGCAGTATTTT. Amino acids: CASSALAGFDTQYF.